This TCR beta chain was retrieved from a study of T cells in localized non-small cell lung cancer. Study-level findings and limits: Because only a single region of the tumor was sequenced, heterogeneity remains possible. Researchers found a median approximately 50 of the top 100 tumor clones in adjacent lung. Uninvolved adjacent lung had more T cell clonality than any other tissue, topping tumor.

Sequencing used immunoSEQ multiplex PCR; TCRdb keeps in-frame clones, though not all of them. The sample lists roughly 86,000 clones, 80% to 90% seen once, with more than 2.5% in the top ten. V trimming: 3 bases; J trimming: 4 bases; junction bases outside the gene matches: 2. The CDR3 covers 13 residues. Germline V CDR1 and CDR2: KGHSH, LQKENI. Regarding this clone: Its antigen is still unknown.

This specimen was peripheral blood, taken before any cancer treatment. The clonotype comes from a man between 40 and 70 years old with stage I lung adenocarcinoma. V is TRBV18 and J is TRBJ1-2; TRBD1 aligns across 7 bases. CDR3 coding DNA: TGTGCCAGCTCACCGACAGGGACCTATGGCTACACCTTC. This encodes CASSPTGTYGYTF.